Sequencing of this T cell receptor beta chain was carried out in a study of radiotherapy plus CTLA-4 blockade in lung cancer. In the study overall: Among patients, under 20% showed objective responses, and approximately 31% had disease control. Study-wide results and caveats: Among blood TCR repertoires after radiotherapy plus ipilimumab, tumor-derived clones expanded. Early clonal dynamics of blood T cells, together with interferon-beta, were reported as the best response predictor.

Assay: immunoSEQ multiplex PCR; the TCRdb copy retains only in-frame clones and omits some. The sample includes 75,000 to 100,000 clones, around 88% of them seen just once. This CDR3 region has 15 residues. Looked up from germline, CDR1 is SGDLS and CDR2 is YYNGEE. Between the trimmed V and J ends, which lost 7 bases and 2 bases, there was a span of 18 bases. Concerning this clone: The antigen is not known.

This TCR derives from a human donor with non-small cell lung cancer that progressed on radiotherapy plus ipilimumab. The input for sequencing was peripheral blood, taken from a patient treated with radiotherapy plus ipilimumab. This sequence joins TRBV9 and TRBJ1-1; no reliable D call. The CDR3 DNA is TGTGCCAGCGAGCAAGTCTTGGGTTTTAACACTGAAGCTTTCTTT. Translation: CASEQVLGFNTEAFF.